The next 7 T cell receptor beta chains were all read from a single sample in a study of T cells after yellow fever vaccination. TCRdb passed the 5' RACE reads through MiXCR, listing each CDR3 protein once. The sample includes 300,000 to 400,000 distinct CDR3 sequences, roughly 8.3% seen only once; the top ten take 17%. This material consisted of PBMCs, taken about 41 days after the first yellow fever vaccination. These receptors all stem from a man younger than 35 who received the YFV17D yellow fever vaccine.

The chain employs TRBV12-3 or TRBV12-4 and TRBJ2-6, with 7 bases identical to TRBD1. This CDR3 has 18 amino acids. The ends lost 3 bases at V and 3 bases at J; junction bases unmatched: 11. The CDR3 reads CASSFRTGGRFGANVLTF. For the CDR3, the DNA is TGTGCCAGCAGTTTTCGGACAGGTGGCCGGTTTGGGGCCAACGTCCTGACTTTC.

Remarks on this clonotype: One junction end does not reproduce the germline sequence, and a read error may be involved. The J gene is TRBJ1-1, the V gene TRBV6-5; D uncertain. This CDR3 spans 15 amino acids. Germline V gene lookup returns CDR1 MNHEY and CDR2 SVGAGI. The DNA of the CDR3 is TGTGCCAGCAGCTACTTCCTCAGGACGCGGACTGAAGCTTTCTTT. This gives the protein CASSYFLRTRTEAFF.

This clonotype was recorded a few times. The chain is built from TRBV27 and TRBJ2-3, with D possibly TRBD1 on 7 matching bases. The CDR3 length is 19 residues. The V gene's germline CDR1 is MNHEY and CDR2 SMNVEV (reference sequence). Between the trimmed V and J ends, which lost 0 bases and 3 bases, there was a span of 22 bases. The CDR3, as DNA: TGTGCCAGCAGTTTATCCCCGGGAGCCCAGGGGGTGGAGACAGATACGCAGTATTTT. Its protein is CASSLSPGAQGVETDTQYF.

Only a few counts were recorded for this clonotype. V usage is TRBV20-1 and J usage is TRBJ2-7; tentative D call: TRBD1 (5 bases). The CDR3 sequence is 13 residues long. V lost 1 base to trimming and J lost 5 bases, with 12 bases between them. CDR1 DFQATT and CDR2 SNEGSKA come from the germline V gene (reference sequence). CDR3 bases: TGCAGTGCTAGAGTTCAGGGCTTCGACGAGCAGTACTTC. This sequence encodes CSARVQGFDEQYF.

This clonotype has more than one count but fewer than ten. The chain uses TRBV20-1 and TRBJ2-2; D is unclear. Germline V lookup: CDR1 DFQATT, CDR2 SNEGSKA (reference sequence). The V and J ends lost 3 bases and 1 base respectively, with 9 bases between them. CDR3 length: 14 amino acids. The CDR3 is CSASQTGNTGELFF. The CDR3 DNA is TGCAGTGCTAGCCAAACGGGGAACACCGGGGAGCTGTTTTTT.

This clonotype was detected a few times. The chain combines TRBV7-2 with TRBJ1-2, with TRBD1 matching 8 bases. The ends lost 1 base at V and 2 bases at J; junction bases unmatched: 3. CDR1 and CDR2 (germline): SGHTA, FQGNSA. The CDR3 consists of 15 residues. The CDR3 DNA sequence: TGTGCCAGCAGCTTAGGGACAGGGAGGAACTATGGCTACACCTTC. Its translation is CASSLGTGRNYGYTF. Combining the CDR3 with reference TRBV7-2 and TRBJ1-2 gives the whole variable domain GAGVSQSPSNKVTEKGKDVELRCDPISGHTALYWYRQSLGQGLEFLIYFQGNSAPDKSGLPSDRFSAERTGGSVSTLTIQRTQQEDSAVYLCASSLGTGRNYGYTFGSGTRLTVV.

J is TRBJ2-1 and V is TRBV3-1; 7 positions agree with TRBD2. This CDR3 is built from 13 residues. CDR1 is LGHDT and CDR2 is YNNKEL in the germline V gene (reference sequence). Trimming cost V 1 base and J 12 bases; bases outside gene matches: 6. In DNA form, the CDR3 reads TGTGCCAGCAGCCAAGGGGGGGGGACTTGGCAGTTCTTC. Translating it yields CASSQGGGTWQFF.